These T cell receptor beta chains were read from a single sample in a study of blood T cell repertoires in COVID-19. The method was immunoSEQ multiplex PCR; TCRdb's version includes in-frame clones alone and lacks a portion of them. The repertoire holds approximately 400,000 clones, with around nine tenths as singletons. Sequencing input: PBMCs or T cells enriched from blood (not recorded which). Receptor source: a young woman who had recovered from COVID-19. Both conserved end residues are part of each CDR3. A D gene is named only where the DNA matches it firmly. The size entry is marked missing in some rows and otherwise reads once, few, many or a size class.

J gene: TRBJ2-4; V gene: TRBV3-1/TRBV3-2; D gene: TRBD2; clone size: .; CDR3 DNA: TGTGCCAGCAGCCAAGATCGGGGGGGCGCCGTAGCCAAAAACATTCAGTACTTC; CDR3 protein: CASSQDRGGAVAKNIQYF
J gene: TRBJ1-1; V gene: TRBV2; D gene: .; clone size: .; CDR3 DNA: TGTGCCAGCGGGGAGGGGGTCACTGAAGCTTTCTTT; CDR3 protein: CASGEGVTEAFF
J gene: TRBJ1-1; V gene: TRBV9; D gene: .; clone size: .; CDR3 DNA: TGTGCCAGCAGCGTAGAGGCCGTTCTAGGTGCAGCTTTCTTT; CDR3 protein: CASSVEAVLGAAFF
J gene: TRBJ2-7; V gene: TRBV7-2; D gene: .; clone size: .; CDR3 DNA: TGTGCCAGCAGCCCCTATCGTAGAAGCGCCTACGAGCAGTACTTC; CDR3 protein: CASSPYRRSAYEQYF
J gene: TRBJ2-3; V gene: TRBV4-3; D gene: .; clone size: .; CDR3 DNA: TGCGCCAGCAGCCAAGAGGTGGCGGATAGCACAGATACGCAGTATTTT; CDR3 protein: CASSQEVADSTDTQYF
J gene: TRBJ1-4; V gene: TRBV5-5; D gene: .; clone size: .; CDR3 DNA: TGTGCCAGCAGCTTCCGGGGCAGGGGTTCGACTAATGAAAAACTGTTTTTT; CDR3 protein: CASSFRGRGSTNEKLFF
J gene: TRBJ1-4; V gene: TRBV29-1; D gene: TRBD1; clone size: .; CDR3 DNA: TGCAGCGTTGAAGATACCACAGGGGATGAAAAACTGTTTTTT; CDR3 protein: CSVEDTTGDEKLFF
J gene: TRBJ2-5; V gene: TRBV7-2; D gene: .; clone size: .; CDR3 DNA: TGTGCCAGCAGCCACGACAGGGGAGGGGACCAGTACTTC; CDR3 protein: CASSHDRGGDQYF
J gene: TRBJ2-1; V gene: TRBV3-1/TRBV3-2; D gene: TRBD2; clone size: once; CDR3 DNA: TGTGCCAGCAGCCAAGCCGGACTAGCGGGGGCCAAGAATGAGCAGTTCTTC; CDR3 protein: CASSQAGLAGAKNEQFF
J gene: TRBJ1-5; V gene: TRBV28; D gene: TRBD1; clone size: .; CDR3 DNA: TGTGCCAGCAGGCCGGGACAGGGGAACAATCAGCCCCAGCATTTT; CDR3 protein: CASRPGQGNNQPQHF
J gene: TRBJ1-1; V gene: TRBV10-3; D gene: .; clone size: .; CDR3 DNA: TGTGCCACCCGACGGGGGTCGACTGAAGCTTTCTTT; CDR3 protein: CATRRGSTEAFF
J gene: TRBJ1-2; V gene: TRBV30; D gene: .; clone size: .; CDR3 DNA: TGTGCCTGGATCCCTGACAGAAATGGCTACACCTTC; CDR3 protein: CAWIPDRNGYTF
J gene: TRBJ2-7; V gene: TRBV19; D gene: TRBD2; clone size: .; CDR3 DNA: TGTGCCAGTAAAGTTGGCGGGGGGGGCGACGAGCAGTACTTC; CDR3 protein: CASKVGGGGDEQYF
J gene: TRBJ1-2; V gene: TRBV23-1; D gene: TRBD1; clone size: .; CDR3 DNA: TGCGCCAGCAGTCAAAAAGGACAGGGCGCGACGAACTATGGCTACACCTTC; CDR3 protein: CASSQKGQGATNYGYTF
J gene: TRBJ2-1; V gene: TRBV6-5; D gene: .; clone size: .; CDR3 DNA: TGTGCCAGCAGCCAACAGGGCCATGAGCAGTTCTTC; CDR3 protein: CASSQQGHEQFF
J gene: TRBJ2-3; V gene: TRBV29-1; D gene: TRBD2; clone size: .; CDR3 DNA: TGCAGCGTTGGAAATAGCGGGGGTTCTCCAGATACGCAGTATTTT; CDR3 protein: CSVGNSGGSPDTQYF
J gene: TRBJ1-6; V gene: TRBV6-1; D gene: .; clone size: .; CDR3 DNA: TGTGCCAGCAGTGAAACAGGACCGCACTCCTATAATTCACCCCTCCACTTT; CDR3 protein: CASSETGPHSYNSPLHF
J gene: TRBJ1-2; V gene: TRBV7-3; D gene: TRBD1; clone size: .; CDR3 DNA: TGTGCCAGCAGCTTAATAGGGACAGGGCGAGGCTACACCTTC; CDR3 protein: CASSLIGTGRGYTF
J gene: TRBJ1-4; V gene: TRBV27; D gene: TRBD1; clone size: .; CDR3 DNA: TGTGCCAGCAGGGCGGGACAGGGGGATGAAAAACTGTTTTTT; CDR3 protein: CASRAGQGDEKLFF
J gene: TRBJ2-7; V gene: TRBV29-1; D gene: .; clone size: .; CDR3 DNA: TGCAGCGTGTGGGCCGGACAACTTTGGAGTGGCGAGCAGTACTTC; CDR3 protein: CSVWAGQLWSGEQYF
J gene: TRBJ1-5; V gene: TRBV6-5; D gene: .; clone size: .; CDR3 DNA: TGTGCCAGCAGTTACTCGAGCAGGCTACGGCAGCCCCAGCATTTT; CDR3 protein: CASSYSSRLRQPQHF
J gene: TRBJ1-5; V gene: TRBV7-8; D gene: .; clone size: .; CDR3 DNA: TGTGCCAGCAGCTTAATGGGGGGACATCAGCCCCAGCATTTT; CDR3 protein: CASSLMGGHQPQHF
J gene: TRBJ1-2; V gene: TRBV20-1; D gene: .; clone size: few; CDR3 DNA: TGCAGTGCTGCGGGCTCCTATACCTTC; CDR3 protein: CSAAGSYTF
J gene: TRBJ2-7; V gene: TRBV29-1; D gene: TRBD1; clone size: .; CDR3 DNA: TGCAGCGTCAGCGGGACAGGGGAGCGCGAGCAGTACTTC; CDR3 protein: CSVSGTGEREQYF
J gene: TRBJ1-5; V gene: TRBV28; D gene: TRBD1; clone size: .; CDR3 DNA: TGTGCCAGCAGTCGACAGGGCGCTTGGGTTAGCAATCAGCCCCAGCATTTT; CDR3 protein: CASSRQGAWVSNQPQHF
J gene: TRBJ2-1; V gene: TRBV30; D gene: .; clone size: .; CDR3 DNA: TGTGCCTGGAGTGTACTTCGGGGGGCAGTGTACAATGAGCAGTTCTTC; CDR3 protein: CAWSVLRGAVYNEQFF
J gene: TRBJ1-1; V gene: TRBV27; D gene: TRBD1; clone size: .; CDR3 DNA: TGTGCCAGCAGTCCGCAGGGGGCAAGGGGCCCGAACACTGAAGCTTTCTTT; CDR3 protein: CASSPQGARGPNTEAFF
J gene: TRBJ1-1; V gene: TRBV6-5; D gene: .; clone size: once; CDR3 DNA: TGTGCCAGCAGGGATGGACAGCTGAACACTGAAGCTTTCTTT; CDR3 protein: CASRDGQLNTEAFF
J gene: TRBJ2-3; V gene: TRBV10-3; D gene: .; clone size: .; CDR3 DNA: TGTGCCATCAGTGCCGGGGGAGGCACAGATACGCAGTATTTT; CDR3 protein: CAISAGGGTDTQYF
J gene: TRBJ2-1; V gene: TRBV19; D gene: .; clone size: .; CDR3 DNA: TGTGCCAGTAGTACACAGGGCAATGAGCAGTTCTTC; CDR3 protein: CASSTQGNEQFF
J gene: TRBJ2-2; V gene: TRBV7-6; D gene: TRBD2; clone size: .; CDR3 DNA: TGTGCCAGCAGCTTAGCGGGGGGGGCGAACACCGGGGAGCTGTTTTTT; CDR3 protein: CASSLAGGANTGELFF
J gene: TRBJ1-2; V gene: TRBV28; D gene: TRBD1; clone size: .; CDR3 DNA: TGTGCCAGCAGTTTGGCCGGGACAGGGGGCAAGAGTGGCTACACCTTC; CDR3 protein: CASSLAGTGGKSGYTF
J gene: TRBJ2-7; V gene: TRBV12-3/TRBV12-4; D gene: TRBD2; clone size: .; CDR3 DNA: TGTGCCAGCAGTTTGGGGCAGACTAGCTGGTACTTC; CDR3 protein: CASSLGQTSWYF
J gene: TRBJ2-7; V gene: TRBV7-6; D gene: .; clone size: .; CDR3 DNA: TGTGCCAGCAGCTTAAATATGCAGGTCTACGAGCAGTACTTC; CDR3 protein: CASSLNMQVYEQYF
J gene: TRBJ2-2; V gene: TRBV4-1; D gene: .; clone size: .; CDR3 DNA: TGCGCCAGCAGCCAAGATCCCAGGGCCCCGAACACCGGGGAGCTGTTTTTT; CDR3 protein: CASSQDPRAPNTGELFF
J gene: TRBJ1-4; V gene: TRBV7-2; D gene: .; clone size: .; CDR3 DNA: TGTGCCAGCAGCTTAGGACTAAGGACGGAAAAACTGTTTTTT; CDR3 protein: CASSLGLRTEKLFF
J gene: TRBJ1-1; V gene: TRBV10-3; D gene: .; clone size: few; CDR3 DNA: TGTGCCATCAGTGAAAAGGGAGAGACTGAAGCTTTCTTT; CDR3 protein: CAISEKGETEAFF
J gene: TRBJ2-5; V gene: TRBV6-2/TRBV6-3; D gene: TRBD2; clone size: .; CDR3 DNA: TGTGCCAGCAGTTGGCCACTAGCGGGGGGAGAGACCCAGTACTTC; CDR3 protein: CASSWPLAGGETQYF
J gene: TRBJ2-6; V gene: TRBV7-2; D gene: .; clone size: .; CDR3 DNA: TGTGCCAGCAGCTTAGGTCGAACAGGGAAGACGGCTGGGGCCAACGTCCTGACTTTC; CDR3 protein: CASSLGRTGKTAGANVLTF
J gene: TRBJ1-2; V gene: TRBV4-1; D gene: .; clone size: .; CDR3 DNA: TGCGCCAGCAGCCAAGATCTACCCACCAAGTATGGCTACACCTTC; CDR3 protein: CASSQDLPTKYGYTF
J gene: TRBJ2-1; V gene: TRBV3-1/TRBV3-2; D gene: TRBD2; clone size: once; CDR3 DNA: TGTGCCAGCAGCCAAGATAGACTAGCGGGGGGGCCCTACAATGAGCAGTTCTTC; CDR3 protein: CASSQDRLAGGPYNEQFF
J gene: TRBJ2-7; V gene: TRBV6-7; D gene: TRBD1; clone size: .; CDR3 DNA: TGTGCCAGCAGTTACTCGAAGCCGGGACAGGGTAGTGACGAGCAGTACTTC; CDR3 protein: CASSYSKPGQGSDEQYF
J gene: TRBJ1-2; V gene: TRBV6-1; D gene: .; clone size: .; CDR3 DNA: TGTGCCACCCTTATTAACTATGGCTACACCTTC; CDR3 protein: CATLINYGYTF
J gene: TRBJ1-3; V gene: TRBV28; D gene: TRBD1; clone size: .; CDR3 DNA: TGTGCCAGCAGTTCCCCGCCGGGACAGGGGTCTCCCTCTGGAAACACCATATATTTT; CDR3 protein: CASSSPPGQGSPSGNTIYF
J gene: TRBJ1-2; V gene: TRBV28; D gene: TRBD1; clone size: .; CDR3 DNA: TGTGCCAGCAGTAGGACAGGGCACTATGGCTACACCTTC; CDR3 protein: CASSRTGHYGYTF
J gene: TRBJ1-1; V gene: TRBV4-1; D gene: TRBD1; clone size: many; CDR3 DNA: TGCGCCAGCAGCCACACTCGGACAGGGGCGAACACTGAAGCTTTCTTT; CDR3 protein: CASSHTRTGANTEAFF
J gene: TRBJ2-1; V gene: TRBV7-2; D gene: TRBD2; clone size: .; CDR3 DNA: TGTGCCAGCAGCTTTAAGCGGGGGGGCTGGAATGAGCAGTTCTTC; CDR3 protein: CASSFKRGGWNEQFF
J gene: TRBJ2-1; V gene: TRBV2; D gene: .; clone size: .; CDR3 DNA: TGTGCCAGCAGCACAAACAGCTACAATGAGCAGTTCTTC; CDR3 protein: CASSTNSYNEQFF
J gene: TRBJ2-2; V gene: TRBV18; D gene: .; clone size: .; CDR3 DNA: TGTGCCAGCTCACCACTTTCCGGGGGACCCGGAACCGGGGAGCTGTTTTTT; CDR3 protein: CASSPLSGGPGTGELFF
J gene: TRBJ1-2; V gene: TRBV30; D gene: TRBD1; clone size: .; CDR3 DNA: TGTGCCTGGTCCCCGGGGACAGGCTATGGCTACACCTTC; CDR3 protein: CAWSPGTGYGYTF
J gene: TRBJ1-5; V gene: TRBV27; D gene: .; clone size: .; CDR3 DNA: TGTGCCAGCAGTTTTGCGGGGGCTGGGCAGCCCCAGCATTTT; CDR3 protein: CASSFAGAGQPQHF
J gene: TRBJ1-4; V gene: TRBV5-8; D gene: TRBD1; clone size: .; CDR3 DNA: TGTGCCAGCAGCTCGGGACAGGGAACTAATGAAAAACTGTTTTTT; CDR3 protein: CASSSGQGTNEKLFF
J gene: TRBJ1-4; V gene: TRBV7-3; D gene: .; clone size: .; CDR3 DNA: TGTGCCAGCAGCCCAACCGGGACAACGGGTGAAAAACTGTTTTTT; CDR3 protein: CASSPTGTTGEKLFF
J gene: TRBJ2-5; V gene: TRBV3-1/TRBV3-2; D gene: TRBD2; clone size: .; CDR3 DNA: TGTGCCAGCAGCCAAGTTATAGCGGGGGTTGGAGAGACCCAGTACTTC; CDR3 protein: CASSQVIAGVGETQYF
J gene: TRBJ2-7; V gene: TRBV4-2; D gene: .; clone size: .; CDR3 DNA: TGTGCCAGCAGCCAAGGCGGTTTACTCTCCTACGAGCAGTACTTC; CDR3 protein: CASSQGGLLSYEQYF
J gene: TRBJ1-1; V gene: TRBV3-1/TRBV3-2; D gene: .; clone size: once; CDR3 DNA: TGTGCCAGCAGCCTGCAGGGCCCCTATGGAGCTTTCTTT; CDR3 protein: CASSLQGPYGAFF